The 5 T cell receptor beta chains in this list originate from one sample, sequenced in a study of identical twins. TCRdb reprocessed the 5' RACE reads via MiXCR and lists one record per CDR3 protein. The data show approximately 600,000 distinct CDR3 sequences, with around 7.5% seen just once and over 1.5% held by the top ten. These data also featured in a second study, about yellow fever vaccine responses in identical twins.

Specimen: PBMCs. The receptors here all came from a woman aged 18-35 years in good health.

CDR3 region: CASSSPSSRGDTQYF. The CDR3 bases are TGTGCCAGCAGCTCCCCATCATCTAGGGGAGATACGCAGTATTTT. The chain couples TRBV7-9 to TRBJ2-3; D might be TRBD1 (5 bases). Germline V CDR1 and CDR2: SEHNR, FQNEAQ (reference sequence). The CDR3 is 15 residues long. Trimming stripped 4 bases from V and 5 bases from J, with 16 bases between.

This clonotype came up many times. This chain joins TRBV4-1 and TRBJ2-1; 10 positions match TRBD2. CDR3 size: 17 residues. CDR1 is MGHRA, CDR2 YSYEKL, per germline. The trim removed 2 bases at V and 7 bases at J, leaving 11 bases unmatched. Written as DNA, the CDR3 is TGCGCCAGCAGCCAAATGGCCCTATCTAGCGGGAGTAATGAGCAGTTCTTC. Protein product: CASSQMALSSGSNEQFF.

There are a few counts of this clonotype. The chain is built from TRBV10-3 and TRBJ2-7; D may be TRBD1 (5 bases). This CDR3 is 14 amino acids long. Germline values: CDR1 ENHRY, CDR2 SYGVKD. Trimming took 0 bases from V and 4 from J, leaving 10 bases between them. The CDR3 sequence is CAISESIQGYEQYF. The CDR3 DNA reads as TGTGCCATCAGTGAGTCGATCCAGGGTTACGAGCAGTACTTC.

Ten or more counts support this clonotype. This rearrangement joins TRBV24-1 to TRBJ2-3; 8 bases align to TRBD1. The J segment lost 6 bases and the V segment lost 3 bases, leaving 10 bases of the junction unmatched. This CDR3 comprises 16 residues. The germline gives CDR1 KGHDR, CDR2 SFDVKD. Here the CDR3 reads CATSDRRPGQVDTQYF. CDR3 nucleotides: TGTGCCACCAGTGATCGAAGACCGGGACAGGTGGATACGCAGTATTTT.

This clonotype came up many times. The rearrangement links TRBV12-3 or TRBV12-4 to TRBJ1-1, with unresolved D. The V end was cut by 3 bases, the J end by 1 base, with 9 bases between. The CDR3 has 14 amino acids. This CDR3 is CASSLSGPNTEAFF. The CDR3 nucleotides are TGTGCCAGCAGTTTGTCAGGCCCGAACACTGAAGCTTTCTTT.